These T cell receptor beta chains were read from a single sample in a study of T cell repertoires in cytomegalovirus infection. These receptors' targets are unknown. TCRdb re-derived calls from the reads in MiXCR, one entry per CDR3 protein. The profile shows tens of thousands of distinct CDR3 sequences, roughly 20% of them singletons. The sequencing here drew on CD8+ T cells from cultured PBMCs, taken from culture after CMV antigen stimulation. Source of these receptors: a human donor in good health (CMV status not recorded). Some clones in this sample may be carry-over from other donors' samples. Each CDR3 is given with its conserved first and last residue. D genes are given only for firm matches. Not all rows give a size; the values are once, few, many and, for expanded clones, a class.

CDR3 DNA: TGCGCCAGCAGCCCTCCGGACAGGGTCCACGAGCAGTACTTC
CDR3 protein: CASSPPDRVHEQYF
clone size: few
D gene: TRBD1
V gene: TRBV4-1
J gene: TRBJ2-7

CDR3 DNA: TGTGCCATCAGTGAGATAGGTTACGAGCAGTACTTC
CDR3 protein: CAISEIGYEQYF
clone size: few
D gene: NA
V gene: TRBV10-3
J gene: TRBJ2-7

CDR3 DNA: TGCGCCAGCAGCCAAGATGAGATAGACAGGGAAGTCAACACCGGGGAGCTGTTTTTT
CDR3 protein: CASSQDEIDREVNTGELFF
clone size: NA
D gene: TRBD1
V gene: TRBV4-1
J gene: TRBJ2-2

CDR3 DNA: TGCAGTGCTAGAGGCTCAACTGGATGGGGCTACACCTTC
CDR3 protein: CSARGSTGWGYTF
clone size: few
D gene: NA
V gene: TRBV20-1
J gene: TRBJ1-2

CDR3 DNA: TGTGCCAGCAGCCCAGACAGTAGCAATCAGCCCCAGCATTTT
CDR3 protein: CASSPDSSNQPQHF
clone size: NA
D gene: NA
V gene: TRBV12-3/TRBV12-4
J gene: TRBJ1-5

CDR3 DNA: TGTGCCAGCAGCTTAGTACAGCCTAGCTCCTACGAGCAGTACTTC
CDR3 protein: CASSLVQPSSYEQYF
clone size: NA
D gene: NA
V gene: TRBV7-2
J gene: TRBJ2-7

CDR3 DNA: TGTGCCAGCAGCCCGACAGAATTGAACACTGAAGCTTTCTTT
CDR3 protein: CASSPTELNTEAFF
clone size: few
D gene: NA
V gene: TRBV4-2
J gene: TRBJ1-1

CDR3 DNA: TGTGCCAGCAGCTACGGACAGAACACTGAAGCTTTCTTT
CDR3 protein: CASSYGQNTEAFF
clone size: many
D gene: NA
V gene: TRBV7-3
J gene: TRBJ1-1

CDR3 DNA: TGTGCCAGCAGCTTCTCCAGTATGAACACTGAAGCTTTCTTT
CDR3 protein: CASSFSSMNTEAFF
clone size: few
D gene: NA
V gene: TRBV7-8
J gene: TRBJ1-1

CDR3 DNA: TGTGCCAGCAGTTGGGACAGGGTTTCCTACGAGCAGTACTTC
CDR3 protein: CASSWDRVSYEQYF
clone size: NA
D gene: TRBD1
V gene: TRBV27
J gene: TRBJ2-7